One and the same sample provided the 19 T cell receptor beta chains below, sequenced in a study of tumor and adjacent non-tumor tissue in lung cancer. RNA was extracted from bulk tissue without any cell sorting. TCRbeta libraries were built with three rounds of nested PCR, modified from ARM-PCR. TCRdb fed the multiplex PCR reads into MiXCR, producing one record per CDR3 protein. This table holds tens of thousands of distinct CDR3 sequences, approximately 65% found once. Sequenced material: lung tumor tissue. All receptors derive from a man aged 60-69 years with non-small cell lung cancer.

This clonotype was found many times. The chain has TRBV29-1 and TRBJ1-1, with D possibly matching TRBD1 (6 bases). Germline V gene data show CDR1 as SQVTM and CDR2 as ANQGSEA. This CDR3 has 14 amino acids. V was shortened by 6 bases and J by 2 bases, with 16 bases between the two germline ends. In DNA, the CDR3 is TGCAGCGTGGCCGGGACAACCGGAAACACTGAAGCTTTCTTT. Translating it yields CSVAGTTGNTEAFF.

The chain joins TRBV6-6 to TRBJ1-1; no definite D call. Germline V gene lookup returns CDR1 MNHNY and CDR2 SVGAGI (reference sequence). The V gene lost 4 bases and the J gene lost 6 bases, with 15 bases spanning the gap. The CDR3 consists of 14 residues. The CDR3 DNA reads as TGTGCCAGCAGTTCGGAGAAGAGCAACTCTGAAGCTTTCTTT. This encodes CASSSEKSNSEAFF.

This clonotype was counted only a few times. The junction and the germline gene differ at one end; a read error may be behind it. The chain is built from TRBV6-6 and TRBJ2-5; D unresolved. CDR3 length: 13 residues. Germline CDR1 reads MNHNY; CDR2 reads SVGAGI (reference sequence). CDR3 region: CASSYGRSETQYF. Written as DNA, the CDR3 is TGTGCCAGCAGTTACGGGCGTTCGGAGACTCAGTACTTC.

Comments on this clonotype: A read error may be the cause here, since a much bigger clone is one base away. Because it lacks the conserved phenylalanine or tryptophan at the end, this CDR3 is likely a read error. The rearrangement uses TRBV6-5 and TRBJ1-2; a possible D gene is TRBD1 (5 bases). V lost 0 bases, J lost 2 bases, and 19 bases lay in between. CDR1 and CDR2 (germline): MNHEY, SVGAGI. CDR3 length: 18 amino acids. CDR3 nucleotide sequence: TGTGCCAGCAGTTACTCGGGGCGGGGTGGATCCCAAAACTATGGCTACACCATC. This codes for CASSYSGRGGSQNYGYTI.

This clonotype has at least ten counts. The chain links TRBV4-1 to TRBJ2-7, with D unresolved. The CDR3 length is 13 residues. Trimming cost V 1 base and J 3 bases, with 7 bases left between them. Germline V CDR1 and CDR2: MGHRA, YSYEKL. Written as DNA, the CDR3 is TGCGCCAGCAGCCAAGGACACAACTACGAGCAGTACTTC. Encoded protein: CASSQGHNYEQYF.

Note on this clonotype: Sequence at one end of the junction differs from germline and may be a read error. The chain combines TRBV28 with TRBJ2-5; the D is unclear. CDR1 and CDR2 from the germline V gene are MDHEN and SYDVKM. This CDR3 spans 13 amino acids. In nucleotides, the CDR3 is TGTGCCAGCAGTTCCTCTTTCGAAGAGATCCAGTACTTC. Protein: CASSSSFEEIQYF.

With regard to this clonotype: This could be a read error, since a much larger clone is one nucleotide away. The gene calls are TRBV5-4 and TRBJ1-6; the D is unclear. This CDR3 has 15 amino acids. Germline V gene data show CDR1 as SGHNT and CDR2 as YYREEE (reference sequence). The CDR3 bases are TGTGCCAGCAGCTTGGATGTGGGTGGCAATTCACCCTTCCACTTT. Protein product: CASSLDVGGNSPFHF.

Of note for this clonotype: Compared with germline, one end of the junction differs, possibly owing to a read error. V is TRBV6-6 and J is TRBJ1-4; D not certain. This CDR3 comprises 14 residues. Germline V gene data show CDR1 as MNHNY and CDR2 as SVGAGI (reference sequence). In DNA form, the CDR3 reads TGTGCAAGCAGTTACCCGGAACAAAATGAAAAACTGTTTTTT. Translating it yields CASSYPEQNEKLFF.

Of note for this clonotype: An end of the junction does not agree with germline; a read error may underlie this. The V gene is TRBV6-5, the J gene TRBJ2-1, with D unresolved. Looked up from germline, CDR1 is MNHEY and CDR2 is SVGAGI. The CDR3 length is 12 residues. CDR3 loop: CASSRSYNEQIF. The CDR3 DNA is TGTGCCAGCAGTCGTAGCTATAATGAGCAGATCTTC.

This clonotype has ten or more counts. The chain recombines TRBV4-3 with TRBJ2-2; D is uncertain. This CDR3 is built from 14 residues. Trimming took off 2 bases at V and 5 bases at J, with 9 bases between the two ends. Per the germline V gene, CDR1 is LGHNA and CDR2 is YSLEER. CDR3 bases: TGCGCCAGCAGCCAAACGCCGAGAACCGGGGAGCTGTTTTTT. Its protein product is CASSQTPRTGELFF.

The chain employs TRBV12-3 or TRBV12-4 and TRBJ1-5, with D uncertain. The CDR3 totals 14 residues. V lost 6 bases to trimming and J lost 5 bases, with 14 bases between them. The CDR3 DNA reads as TGTGCCAGCAGAGGTCATATTGGATATCAGCCCCAGCATTTT. It codes for CASRGHIGYQPQHF.

This clonotype was detected many times. The CDR3 coding sequence is TGTGCCAGTACCAGAGTACCGGACAGCACAGATACGCAGTATTTT. It codes for CASTRVPDSTDTQYF. The chain couples TRBV6-1 to TRBJ2-3; D ambiguous. The CDR3 sequence is 15 residues long. In germline, CDR1 is MNHNS, CDR2 SASEGT. V was clipped by 9 bases and J by 0 bases, with 16 bases between them.

V gene TRBV28 combines with J gene TRBJ2-1; 9 nucleotides agree with TRBD2. This CDR3 spans 14 amino acids. Losses at the gene ends were 5 bases for V and 9 bases for J; bases not matched to a gene: 8. In germline, CDR1 is MDHEN, CDR2 SYDVKM. The CDR3 here is CASSMGLAWSEQFF. The CDR3 bases are TGTGCCAGCAGTATGGGACTAGCTTGGAGTGAGCAGTTCTTC.

Only a few counts were recorded for this clonotype. Possible read error: a much larger clone is one base away. The chain links TRBV6-1 to TRBJ2-1, with D perhaps TRBD1 or TRBD2 (5 bases each). The CDR3 is 14 amino acids. Germline V lookup: CDR1 MNHNS, CDR2 SASEGT. The CDR3 is CASSSLEGYNGQFF. The CDR3 DNA follows: TGTGCCAGCAGTAGCCTCGAGGGGTACAATGGGCAGTTCTTC.

Note on this clonotype: Possible read error: a much larger clone is one base away. This chain uses TRBV6-2 or TRBV6-3 with TRBJ2-2; D unresolved. The germline V and J ends were trimmed by 5 bases and 6 bases, with 4 bases remaining between them. This CDR3 is 11 amino acids long. Germline CDR1 MNHEY, CDR2 SVGEGT. CDR3 DNA sequence: TGTGCCAGCAGTAACGCCGGGGAGCTGTTTTTT. Translating it yields CASSNAGELFF.

This clonotype was observed many times. This rearrangement joins TRBV20-1 to TRBJ1-2, with TRBD1 matching over 7 bases. The J segment lost 7 bases and the V segment lost 6 bases, leaving 14 bases of the junction unmatched. CDR3 length: 14 amino acids. CDR1 is DFQATT and CDR2 is SNEGSKA in the germline V gene (reference sequence). The CDR3 reads CSAPAKGAFSGYTF. CDR3 nucleotide sequence: TGCAGTGCCCCCGCGAAGGGGGCTTTCTCTGGCTACACCTTC.

Turning to this clonotype: This may be a read error, as it is one base from a much larger clone. The chain couples TRBV6-5 to TRBJ2-1; possibly TRBD2 for D (6 bases). CDR1 MNHEY and CDR2 SVGAGI come from the germline V gene. This CDR3 has 13 amino acids. CDR3 amino acids: CPSSYSSDDEQFF. Here the CDR3 DNA reads TGTCCCAGCAGTTACTCTAGCGACGATGAGCAGTTCTTC.

This sequence joins TRBV5-1 and TRBJ2-2; D is ambiguous. There are 15 residues in the CDR3. Looked up from germline, CDR1 is SGHRS and CDR2 is YFSETQ. The V gene lost 4 bases and the J gene lost 3 bases, with 13 bases spanning the gap. This chain's CDR3 is CASSMAVRYTGELFF. For the CDR3, the DNA is TGCGCCAGCAGCATGGCGGTCAGATACACCGGGGAGCTGTTTTTT.

V usage is TRBV4-3 and J usage is TRBJ2-1, with D possibly being TRBD2 (6 bases). The CDR3 sequence is 15 residues long. CDR1 is LGHNA, CDR2 YSLEER, per germline. The CDR3, as DNA: TGCACTAGCAGCCAATTGATAAGTGTCTACAATGAGCAGTTCTTC. It translates to CTSSQLISVYNEQFF.